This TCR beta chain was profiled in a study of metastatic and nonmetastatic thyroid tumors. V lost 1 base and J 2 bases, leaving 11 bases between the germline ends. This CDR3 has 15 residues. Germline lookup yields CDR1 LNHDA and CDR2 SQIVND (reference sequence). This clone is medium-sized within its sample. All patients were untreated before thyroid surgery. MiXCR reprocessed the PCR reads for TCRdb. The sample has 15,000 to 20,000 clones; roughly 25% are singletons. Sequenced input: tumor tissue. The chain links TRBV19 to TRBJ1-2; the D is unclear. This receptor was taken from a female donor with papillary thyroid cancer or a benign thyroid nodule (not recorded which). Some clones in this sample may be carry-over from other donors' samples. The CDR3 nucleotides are TGTGCCAGTAGTATAGTAAGCCGCAGCAACTATGGCTACACCTTC. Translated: CASSIVSRSNYGYTF.